This record covers a single T cell receptor (beta chain). The PCR used 60 Vbeta and 13 Jbeta primers. Profiled with immunoSEQ multiplex PCR; TCRdb holds only in-frame clones, not every one. The sample totals approximately 75,000 clones. The sample originates from a study of cytomegalovirus exposure and HLA in healthy donors. The V end was cut by 2 bases, the J end by 1 base, with 13 bases between. The length of the CDR3 is 15 residues. Per the germline V gene, CDR1 is SGHNT and CDR2 is YYREEE (reference sequence). The source material was PBMCs. This TCR was sampled from a boy younger than 18 in good health and CMV-seronegative. This chain joins TRBV5-4 and TRBJ2-7; the D is unclear. The CDR3 DNA follows: TGTGCCAGCAGCTTCTCTCACCCGGGTTCCTACGAGCAGTACTTC. It encodes CASSFSHPGSYEQYF.